Sequencing of this T cell receptor (beta chain) was carried out in a study of shared clonotypes between healthy human individuals. Comments on this clone: The antigen is unknown.

This CDR3 has 13 residues. Trimming removed 4 bases from V and 4 bases from J; junction bases left unmatched: 3. Germline V lookup: CDR1 GTSNPN, CDR2 SVGIG (reference sequence). Overall study findings and caveats: The generation probabilities recorded for non-shared clonotypes fell below those of clonotypes shared by all four donors. Naive CD4 clonotypes were shared across several donors at 4.5% to 6.5%.

Data came from immunoSEQ multiplex PCR; TCRdb stores just in-frame clones and leaves some out. This table has over 2,000,000 clones, just under 95% appearing once. Terminally differentiated effector memory CD45RA+ cells were excluded from the naive CD8 cells, which were CD45RO-negative and positively selected for CCR7. All donors qualified as healthy HIV-negative adults and had experienced no recent acute infections or vaccinations. The TCR comes from a man between 18 and 35 years old in good health. Some clones in this sample may be carry-over from other donors' samples. The material sequenced was naive CD8+ T cells from PBMCs. The gene calls are TRBV30 and TRBJ2-3, with TRBD2 matching over 9 bases. The CDR3 DNA follows: TGTGCCTGGACACTAGCGGGCCCAGATACGCAGTATTTT. Amino acids: CAWTLAGPDTQYF.